This T cell receptor beta chain emerged from a study of T cell changes during pregnancy in multiple sclerosis. The CDR3 has 15 residues. The germline V gene has CDR1 SGHTS and CDR2 YDEGEE. J was trimmed by 4 bases and V by 0 bases; bases with no gene match: 3. Generated by immunoSEQ multiplex PCR, the TCRdb table keeps only in-frame clones and is missing some. Of around 100,000 clones listed, 92% were seen once; the top ten hold about 0.9%. Sequences were derived from peripheral blood, sampled after pregnancy. This chain uses TRBV5-8 with TRBJ2-2; TRBD2 aligns across 7 bases. The TCR sequence derives from a female donor with multiple sclerosis, enrolled in a pregnancy study. The CDR3 DNA reads TGTGCCAGCAGCTTGGGCGGGAGAAGCACCGGGGAGCTGTTTTTT. Translation: CASSLGGRSTGELFF.